The 27 T cell receptor beta chains reported below all come from one sample, sequenced in a study of CD8+CD57+ T cells in acquired aplastic anemia. The sequenced patients had an expansion of CD8+CD57+ cells seen by flow cytometry. Investigators profiled TCR beta VDJ and CDR3 from genomic DNA template. TCRdb processed the reads anew with MiXCR; each CDR3 protein has one entry. The data contain around 180,000 distinct CDR3 sequences, around 50% of them singletons. The sequenced material came from sorted CD4+, CD8+, or CD8+CD57+ T cells (not recorded which) from PBMCs. These TCRs come from a human donor with aplastic anemia.

This chain connects TRBV5-1 to TRBJ2-2; TRBD2 agrees at 9 bases. The germline V gene encodes CDR1 SGHRS and CDR2 YFSETQ. Trimming cost V 4 bases and J 6 bases; bases outside gene matches: 7. CDR3 length equals 15 residues. This chain's CDR3 is CASSPSVAGAGELFF. The CDR3 DNA sequence: TGCGCCAGCAGCCCCTCAGTAGCGGGGGCCGGGGAGCTGTTTTTT.

V and J are TRBV2 and TRBJ1-1, with D tentatively TRBD1 (6 bases). The germline V gene encodes CDR1 SNHLY and CDR2 FYNNEI. The CDR3 sequence is 14 residues long. The V end was cut by 7 bases, the J end by 0 bases, with 12 bases between. The CDR3 protein is CASTRGSMNTEAFF. As DNA, the CDR3 is TGTGCCAGCACTAGGGGGAGCATGAACACTGAAGCTTTCTTT.

This chain connects TRBV6-1 to TRBJ2-1, with no clear D. The CDR3 totals 15 residues. Germline V gives CDR1 MNHNS, CDR2 SASEGT. Trimming cost V 6 bases and J 0 bases, with 12 bases left between them. The CDR3 reads CASRSNGYSYNEQFF. CDR3 sequence (DNA): TGTGCCAGCAGGTCAAACGGTTACTCCTACAATGAGCAGTTCTTC.

This clonotype was observed many times. The chain recombines TRBV2 with TRBJ2-2; 9 nucleotides match TRBD1. This CDR3 region has 15 residues. V lost 3 bases, J lost 4 bases, and 3 bases stayed unmatched. CDR1 and CDR2 from the germline V gene are SNHLY and FYNNEI. CDR3 protein: CASSETGGATGELFF. CDR3 nucleotide sequence: TGTGCCAGCAGTGAGACAGGGGGGGCCACCGGGGAGCTGTTTTTT.

The table lists this clonotype with many counts. V usage is TRBV2 and J usage is TRBJ1-2; 9 bases are shared with TRBD1. There are 13 residues in the CDR3. V was pared by 8 bases and J by 7 bases, with 8 bases of the junction left unmatched. Germline V lookup: CDR1 SNHLY, CDR2 FYNNEI. The CDR3 DNA reads TGTGCCAGCTTACAGGGGGCGCGTCCTGGCTACACCTTC. As protein: CASLQGARPGYTF.

This clonotype came up many times. The chain combines TRBV5-1 with TRBJ2-7; possibly TRBD1 for D (5 bases). Looked up from germline, CDR1 is SGHRS and CDR2 is YFSETQ. There are 14 residues in the CDR3. With 4 bases removed from V and 3 bases from J, the gap between germline ends came to 14 bases. CDR3 protein: CASSLNPQGYEQYF. The CDR3 bases are TGCGCCAGCAGCCTGAACCCGCAGGGCTACGAGCAGTACTTC.

This clonotype was detected ten times or more. V gene TRBV6-1 combines with J gene TRBJ2-3; 9 bases are shared with TRBD1. Germline lookup yields CDR1 MNHNS and CDR2 SASEGT. The V and J ends lost 5 bases and 4 bases, in that order; junction bases with no gene match: 10. This CDR3 contains 16 residues. CDR3 loop: CASSPQGQGWADTQYF. The CDR3 DNA reads as TGTGCCAGCAGTCCGCAAGGACAGGGGTGGGCAGATACGCAGTATTTT.

This clonotype was detected many times. CDR3 sequence (DNA): TGTGCCAGCAGCCAAGACTCCCTGAACACTGAAGCTTTCTTT. Translating gives CASSQDSLNTEAFF. V and J are TRBV3-1 and TRBJ1-1; no clear D gene. The V end lost 0 bases, the J end lost 0 bases, and 5 bases lay between the germline ends. This CDR3 region has 14 residues. Per the germline V gene, CDR1 is LGHDT and CDR2 is YNNKEL (reference sequence).

V usage is TRBV10-2 and J usage is TRBJ2-5; D might be TRBD1 (7 bases). Per germline, CDR1 WSHSY and CDR2 SAAADI. V was pared by 2 bases and J by 4 bases, with 14 bases between. The length of the CDR3 is 15 residues. This CDR3 is CASSEPAGGRETQYF. CDR3 sequence (DNA): TGCGCCAGCAGTGAGCCTGCAGGGGGGCGAGAGACCCAGTACTTC.

This sequence joins TRBV7-4 and TRBJ2-2; D is uncertain. The germline V gene encodes CDR1 SGHVT and CDR2 SQSDAQ. This CDR3 is 15 amino acids long. V was shortened by 8 bases and J by 0 bases, with 13 bases between the two germline ends. The CDR3 bases are TGTGCCAGCTCACCAAACAGCCCGAACACCGGGGAGCTGTTTTTT. Its translation: CASSPNSPNTGELFF.

This clonotype was detected ten times or more. The chain recombines TRBV5-1 with TRBJ2-1; 9 positions match TRBD1. V was pared by 1 base and J by 9 bases, with 8 bases of the junction left unmatched. This CDR3 spans 15 amino acids. Germline V gene data show CDR1 as SGHRS and CDR2 as YFSETQ. For the CDR3, the DNA is TGCGCCAGCAGCTTGTCCCGGGACAGGGTTGGTGAGCAGTTCTTC. This gives the protein CASSLSRDRVGEQFF.

The V call is TRBV19, the J call TRBJ2-6; the D is unclear. The CDR3 is made up of 14 amino acids. V lost 4 bases and J lost 0, with 4 bases in between. Germline CDR1 LNHDA, CDR2 SQIVND (reference sequence). The DNA for the CDR3 is TGTGCCAGTAGTAGGCTCTCTGGGGCCAACGTCCTGACTTTC. Its translation is CASSRLSGANVLTF.

This clonotype was counted at least ten times. The CDR3 region is CSVPRVGYMNTEAFF. The CDR3 DNA sequence: TGCAGCGTGCCGAGGGTCGGGTATATGAACACTGAAGCTTTCTTT. The chain uses TRBV29-1 and TRBJ1-1; D unresolved. The CDR3 is made up of 15 amino acids. Trimming removed 6 bases at V and 0 bases at J, with 17 bases between. Germline values: CDR1 SQVTM, CDR2 ANQGSEA. The whole variable domain, remainder taken from reference TRBV29-1 and TRBJ1-1, is SAVISQKPSRDICQRGTSLTIQCQVDSQVTMMFWYRQQPGQSLTLIATANQGSEATYESGFVIDKFPISRPNLTFSTLTVSNMSPEDSSIYLCSVPRVGYMNTEAFFGQGTRLTVV.

This clonotype was seen once. The gene calls are TRBV19 and TRBJ1-6, with TRBD1 as a possible D gene (6 bases). The CDR3 length is 12 residues. Trimming removed 8 bases at V and 6 bases at J, with 8 bases between. In germline, CDR1 is LNHDA, CDR2 SQIVND (reference sequence). The chain's CDR3 is CASGGRNSPLHF. The CDR3 nucleotides are TGTGCCAGTGGGGGGCGTAATTCACCCCTCCACTTT. Combining the CDR3 with reference TRBV19 and TRBJ1-6 gives the whole variable domain DGGITQSPKYLFRKEGQNVTLSCEQNLNHDAMYWYRQDPGQGLRLIYYSQIVNDFQKGDIAEGYSVSREKKESFPLTVTSAQKNPTAFYLCASGGRNSPLHFGNGTRLTVT.

This clonotype was recorded at least ten times. The chain uses TRBV6-5 and TRBJ2-1, with D possibly matching TRBD2 (6 bases). Germline CDR1 and CDR2: MNHEY and SVGAGI. Trimming cost V 6 bases and J 8 bases, with 14 bases left between them. The length of the CDR3 is 13 residues. The CDR3 DNA follows: TGTGCCAGCAGACCACTAGCCGCCCATGAGCAGTTCTTC. Residues: CASRPLAAHEQFF.

This clonotype was observed many times. Written as DNA, the CDR3 is TGTGCCAGCAGTGAAAGTCTCGGACTAGGTGGCGAGCAGTACTTC. Translated: CASSESLGLGGEQYF. The genes are TRBV2 and TRBJ2-7; the match to TRBD2 covers 7 bases. This CDR3 is built from 15 residues. Germline V CDR1 and CDR2: SNHLY, FYNNEI. The ends lost 2 bases at V and 6 bases at J; junction bases unmatched: 10.

The chain employs TRBV15 and TRBJ2-1, with TRBD2 matching over 8 bases. The germline gives CDR1 LNHNV, CDR2 YYDKDF (reference sequence). With V trimmed by 0 bases and J by 8 bases, 9 bases remained unmatched. The CDR3 is 16 residues long. The chain's CDR3 is CATSRDFSGIGDEQFF. CDR3 nucleotides: TGTGCCACCAGCAGAGATTTTAGCGGGATTGGCGATGAGCAGTTCTTC.

Of note for this clonotype: This may be a read error, as it is one base from a much larger clone. In nucleotides, the CDR3 is TGCGCCAGCAGCTTGGGACAGGGGAGGATGAACACTGAAGCTTTCTTT. As protein: CASSLGQGRMNTEAFF. V and J are TRBV5-1 and TRBJ1-1; 8 nucleotides agree with TRBD1. The V and J ends lost 0 bases and 0 bases, in that order; junction bases with no gene match: 4. Germline V CDR1 and CDR2: SGHRS, YFSETQ. The CDR3 extends over 16 amino acids.

The chain recombines TRBV19 with TRBJ1-1; D might be TRBD1 (6 bases). The CDR3 totals 10 residues. Deletions cut 7 bases from V and 10 bases from J, with 10 bases between. Germline CDR1 is LNHDA and CDR2 is SQIVND (reference sequence). CDR3 protein: CASTRGRAFF. CDR3 nucleotides: TGTGCCAGTACCAGGGGACGAGCTTTCTTT.

This clonotype was counted many times. The chain employs TRBV29-1 and TRBJ1-5; 11 nucleotides agree with TRBD1. In germline, CDR1 is SQVTM, CDR2 ANQGSEA. V lost 7 bases, J lost 4 bases, and 3 bases stayed unmatched. This CDR3 has 13 residues. The chain's CDR3 is CSAGQGANQPQHF. In DNA form, the CDR3 reads TGCAGCGCAGGACAGGGGGCAAATCAGCCCCAGCATTTT.

In its sample, this clonotype was seen a few times. This may be a read error, as it is one base from a much larger clone. V is TRBV10-2 and J is TRBJ2-7; 11 bases align to TRBD1. This CDR3 has 17 amino acids. The germline V gene has CDR1 WSHSY and CDR2 SAAADI. The CDR3 DNA sequence: TGTGCCAGCAGCGTAGTGGACAGGGGGCTTCCCTCCTACGAGCAGCACTTC. Protein sequence: CASSVVDRGLPSYEQHF.

This clonotype appeared once. The DNA of the CDR3 is TGTGCCACCCGGACTAGCGGAACCTACGAGCAGTACTTC. This translates into CATRTSGTYEQYF. The chain uses TRBV25-1 and TRBJ2-7; 10 nucleotides align to TRBD2. The CDR3 extends over 13 amino acids. With V trimmed by 10 bases and J by 2 bases, 5 bases remained unmatched. The germline V gene encodes CDR1 MGHDK and CDR2 SYGVNS.

The chain uses TRBV6-1 and TRBJ2-7; D not resolved. The V and J ends lost 8 bases and 3 bases respectively, with 8 bases between them. The CDR3 is made up of 11 amino acids. CDR1 is MNHNS, CDR2 SASEGT, per germline. This CDR3 reads CASRSYYEQYF. The CDR3 DNA sequence: TGTGCCAGCCGGTCTTACTACGAGCAGTACTTC.

This clonotype was seen more than once but under ten times. The chain carries TRBV10-3 and TRBJ1-1; D perhaps matches TRBD1 (6 bases). Germline CDR1 reads ENHRY; CDR2 reads SYGVKD. CDR3 length: 13 amino acids. Trimming took off 0 bases at V and 8 bases at J, with 10 bases between the two ends. CDR3 sequence reads: CAISESRTEEAFF. The CDR3 DNA reads TGTGCCATCAGTGAGTCGAGGACAGAAGAAGCTTTCTTT.

This clonotype was recorded many times. The rearrangement uses TRBV14 and TRBJ1-2; D call uncertain. The CDR3 is 16 residues long. CDR1 SGHDN and CDR2 FVKESK come from the germline V gene. Trimming pared 0 bases from V and 5 bases from J, leaving 16 bases between. The CDR3 DNA sequence: TGTGCCAGCAGCCAAGAATCTGGACTTAATGTATATGGCTACACCTTC. Its protein is CASSQESGLNVYGYTF.

The J gene is TRBJ2-2, the V gene TRBV25-1, with 8 bases fitting TRBD2. With 5 bases clipped from V and 1 base from J, the junction kept 9 bases outside the gene matches. Germline V gene lookup returns CDR1 MGHDK and CDR2 SYGVNS. CDR3 length: 17 amino acids. In DNA, the CDR3 is TGTGCCAGCAGTTTTGGGCGGGGGGACGGGAACACCGGGGAGCTGTTTTTT. It encodes CASSFGRGDGNTGELFF.

This clonotype has just one count. The CDR3 sequence is CASSTALGQDPYEQYF. Written as DNA, the CDR3 is TGTGCCAGTAGTACGGCCCTGGGACAGGATCCCTACGAGCAGTACTTC. The rearrangement uses TRBV19 and TRBJ2-7, with TRBD1 matching 8 bases. The CDR3 is 16 residues long. V shed 4 bases and J 2 bases; nucleotides not matched to a gene: 10. The germline V gene encodes CDR1 LNHDA and CDR2 SQIVND (reference sequence).